A selection of T cell receptor beta chains follows, all from one sample in a study of blood T cell repertoires in COVID-19. Measured with immunoSEQ multiplex PCR; TCRdb has only the in-frame clones, and not every one. The data contain about 120,000 clones, about three quarters of them seen just once; the ten biggest clones take up around 0.9%. Sequenced sample: peripheral blood. Receptors originate from a human donor with acute or convalescent COVID-19. The donor label of this sample is uncertain. Both conserved end residues are part of each CDR3. A D gene is named only where the DNA matches it firmly. Not every row has a clone size; where given, it reads once, few, many or a size class.

TRBV6-1	few	TRBJ1-4	.	CASSEARGTGKLFF	TGTGCCAGCAGTGAAGCGCGGGGAACGGGAAAACTGTTTTTT
TRBV9	.	TRBJ2-3	.	CASSVEGLLHTDTQYF	TGTGCCAGCAGCGTAGAGGGACTGCTCCACACAGATACGCAGTATTTT
TRBV18	few	TRBJ1-1	.	CASSPLAGATEAFF	TGTGCCAGCTCACCCCTCGCAGGGGCCACTGAAGCTTTCTTT
TRBV28	.	TRBJ1-2	TRBD1	CASSRPDRVEHGYTF	TGTGCCAGCAGCAGACCGGACAGGGTGGAGCATGGCTACACCTTC
TRBV9	.	TRBJ1-2	.	CASSVVSGPQDGYTF	TGTGCCAGCAGCGTAGTTTCAGGGCCCCAGGATGGCTACACCTTC
TRBV9	.	TRBJ2-5	.	CASSPRTTKETQYF	TGTGCCAGCAGCCCCAGGACTACAAAAGAGACCCAGTACTTC
TRBV28	.	TRBJ2-5	.	CASSRAGPRSQYF	TGTGCCAGCAGTCGCGCGGGACCCCGATCCCAGTACTTC
TRBV7-9	.	TRBJ1-5	TRBD1	CASSRTGDNQPQHF	TGTGCCAGCAGCCGGACAGGGGACAATCAGCCCCAGCATTTT
TRBV5-1	.	TRBJ2-5	.	CASSLAGTEETQYF	TGCGCCAGCAGCTTGGCTGGGACTGAGGAGACCCAGTACTTC
TRBV2	few	TRBJ1-5	.	CASSGQGPYSNQPQHF	TGTGCCAGCAGTGGGCAGGGTCCTTATAGCAATCAGCCCCAGCATTTT
TRBV6-5	.	TRBJ2-2	TRBD2	CASTPGGYTGELFF	TGTGCCAGCACCCCGGGGGGTTACACCGGGGAGCTGTTTTTT
TRBV5-1	.	TRBJ2-2	.	CASSLVVNTGELFF	TGCGCCAGCAGCTTGGTCGTGAACACCGGGGAGCTGTTTTTT
TRBV19	.	TRBJ2-7	TRBD1	CASRPPDREEQYF	TGTGCCAGTAGACCCCCGGACAGGGAGGAGCAGTACTTC
TRBV5-6	.	TRBJ1-4	.	CASSFPGGEKLFF	TGTGCCAGCAGCTTTCCGGGTGGGGAAAAACTGTTTTTT
TRBV19	.	TRBJ1-2	.	CASSISGWERYTF	TGTGCCAGTAGTATTTCAGGATGGGAGCGCTACACCTTC
TRBV27	.	TRBJ1-2	.	CASTATGNSNYGYTF	TGTGCCAGCACTGCCACAGGGAACTCTAACTATGGCTACACCTTC
TRBV2	few	TRBJ1-2	.	CASSETLGYTF	TGTGCCAGCAGTGAAACATTAGGCTACACCTTC
TRBV27	many	TRBJ1-1	.	CASKGQSYTEAFF	TGTGCCAGTAAAGGACAGTCCTACACTGAAGCTTTCTTT
TRBV4-1	.	TRBJ2-2	.	CASSQPYPSKSGELFF	TGCGCCAGCAGCCAACCCTATCCATCTAAGTCCGGGGAGCTGTTTTTT
TRBV28	few	TRBJ2-5	TRBD1	CASSNFRGQGDLEETQYF	TGTGCCAGCAGCAATTTTCGCGGACAGGGAGACCTTGAAGAGACCCAGTACTTC
TRBV27	.	TRBJ2-3	.	CASKFGGGRDTQYF	TGTGCCAGCAAATTCGGGGGAGGAAGAGATACGCAGTATTTT
TRBV24-1	.	TRBJ1-5	.	CATSGSYSNQPQHF	TGTGCCACCAGTGGCAGTTATAGCAATCAGCCCCAGCATTTT
TRBV6-5	.	TRBJ2-2	TRBD1	CASNRGTGELFF	TGTGCCAGCAACAGGGGTACCGGGGAGCTGTTTTTT
TRBV24-1	.	TRBJ2-2	.	CATYRSNTGELFF	TGTGCCACATACAGATCGAACACCGGGGAGCTGTTTTTT
TRBV27	.	TRBJ1-2	TRBD1	CASSLRLGQGGGYTF	TGTGCCAGCAGTTTAAGGTTGGGACAGGGGGGTGGCTACACCTTC
TRBV5-4	.	TRBJ1-3	.	CASSLAGGNGNTIYF	TGTGCCAGCAGCTTGGCCGGGGGGAACGGAAACACCATATATTTT
TRBV2	few	TRBJ2-1	TRBD2	CATHHGAGTSNEQFF	TGTGCAACTCACCACGGGGCCGGGACTAGCAATGAGCAGTTCTTC